This T cell receptor beta chain was captured in a study of T cells in Graves' hyperthyroidism and ophthalmopathy. Study results and limitations: Ophthalmopathy was separated from stable hyperthyroidism by a 13 V-J model. Appearing also in blood were most of the thyroid clonotypes expanded above 0.001.

RNA transcripts provided the source from which TCR beta CDR3 regions were amplified. First-round RT-PCR targeting the TCR CDR3 was performed with the HTBI primer set. Using its own MiXCR run on the multiplex PCR reads, TCRdb lists one record per CDR3 protein. The sample has just under 750,000 distinct CDR3 sequences; about 35% are singletons. Hyperthyroidism, newly diagnosed and lasting under 2 months, affected patients aged 18 to 65. This CDR3 has 12 amino acids. V was clipped by 2 bases and J by 8 bases, with 12 bases between them. The germline CDR1 and CDR2 sequences are GTSNPN and SVGIG (reference sequence). Notes on this clonotype: The antigen remains undetermined.

The chain employs TRBV30 and TRBJ1-2; TRBD1 might be the D (6 bases). The source material was blood. The sequence came from a middle-aged woman with Graves' hyperthyroidism. CDR3 coding DNA: TGTGCCTGGAGTACCACCGGGGGCGGCTACACCTTC. It is translated as CAWSTTGGGYTF.